This T cell receptor (beta chain) stems from a study of blood T cell repertoires in COVID-19. Study in general: Researchers got acute and convalescent COVID-19 samples from the United States, Italy and Spain. PBMCs, B-cell-depleted T cells, or T cells were the source of the cDNA or gDNA that made up the material.

The method was immunoSEQ multiplex PCR; TCRdb's version includes in-frame clones alone and lacks a portion of them. Here the sample spans more than 250,000 clones, over 80% being singletons. The germline V gene encodes CDR1 MGHRA and CDR2 YSYEKL. The CDR3 is 16 amino acids. The V gene end was trimmed by 3 bases and the J gene end by 6 bases; junction bases not matched to a gene: 11. Seattle's cohort entered during active infection and was followed longitudinally. The receptor's source is a woman in her 50s with COVID-19, enrolled during active disease. The sequencing sample was made of peripheral blood. The V and J genes are TRBV4-1 and TRBJ1-2, with TRBD1 matching over 9 bases. CDR3: CASSQPLQGAHDGYTF. In DNA, the CDR3 is TGCGCCAGCAGCCAGCCATTACAGGGGGCGCACGATGGCTACACCTTC.